The rows below give T cell receptor beta chains drawn from one sample of a study of long-term antiretroviral therapy in people with HIV. This table comes from immunoSEQ multiplex PCR, and its TCRdb copy is limited to in-frame clones, with some not included. The sample records approximately 19,000 clones, roughly 79% being singletons. The material sequenced was unsorted PBMCs, taken 2.3 years after starting antiretroviral therapy. Receptors were obtained from a woman in her forties with HIV. CDR3s include the opening cysteine and the closing phenylalanine or tryptophan. The D gene is left open where the match is weak. Clone size is stated in some rows and not others, as once, few, many or a class when expanded.

j_gene	v_gene	abundance	d_gene	CDR3nt	CDR3aa
TRBJ2-3	TRBV7-2	.	.	TGTGCCAGCAGCTCCCCCCGACACGAGCCCACAGATACGCAGTATTTT	CASSSPRHEPTDTQYF
TRBJ1-6	TRBV27	.	.	TGTGCCAGCAGTTTACAGGGGACTTCACCCCTCCACTTT	CASSLQGTSPLHF
TRBJ2-1	TRBV7-6	.	.	TGTGCCAGCAGCTTAGATCTTAGCTCCTACAATGAGCAGTTCTTC	CASSLDLSSYNEQFF
TRBJ1-1	TRBV7-2	.	.	TGTGCCAGCAGCTTAGTCAGGGCTGAAGCTTTCTTT	CASSLVRAEAFF
TRBJ1-3	TRBV19	.	.	TGTGCCAGTTCCTTTGACACCATATATTTT	CASSFDTIYF
TRBJ1-6	TRBV30	.	TRBD1	TGTGCCTGGAGGGGAAAGGACAGGTCGAATTCACCCCTCCACTTT	CAWRGKDRSNSPLHF
TRBJ1-2	TRBV18	.	TRBD1	TGTGCCAGCTCACCCGACAGGGGGTATGGCTACACCTTC	CASSPDRGYGYTF
TRBJ2-3	TRBV9	.	TRBD2	TGTGCCAGCAGCGTAGGGCTAGCGGACACAGATACGCAGTATTTT	CASSVGLADTDTQYF
TRBJ2-5	TRBV7-2	few	.	TGTGCCAGCAGCGCGCCAATCAGGGTCCAAGAGACCCAGTACTTC	CASSAPIRVQETQYF
TRBJ2-5	TRBV10-2	.	.	TGCGCCAGCAGTGAACAAGAGACCCAGTACTTC	CASSEQETQYF
TRBJ2-7	TRBV10-2	.	.	TGCGCCAGCAGTGAGCCCCGAGGGCCGGGGCGCGGCGAGCAGTACTTC	CASSEPRGPGRGEQYF
TRBJ2-3	TRBV4-1	.	TRBD2	TGCGCCAGCAGCCAAACTAGCGGGAGAGCAGATACGCAGTATTTT	CASSQTSGRADTQYF
TRBJ2-7	TRBV6-6	.	.	TGTGCCAGCAGTTACCTGCCGGGGCCATCCTACGAGCAGTACTTC	CASSYLPGPSYEQYF
TRBJ1-3	TRBV19	once	.	TGTGCCAGTAGTATAGATCGGTCCGCTGGAAACACCATATATTTT	CASSIDRSAGNTIYF
TRBJ1-1	TRBV4-3	.	.	TGCGCCAGCAGCCAAGACGTTACGGGGAGCACTGAAGCTTTCTTT	CASSQDVTGSTEAFF
TRBJ1-1	TRBV5-6	.	.	TGTGCCAGCAGCCCAACCCTGAACACTGAAGCTTTCTTT	CASSPTLNTEAFF
TRBJ2-7	TRBV7-6	.	.	TGTGCCAGCAGCTTAGGGGAGCCCAATGTTCTACCGCAGTACTTC	CASSLGEPNVLPQYF
TRBJ1-4	TRBV10-2	once	.	TGCGCCAGCAGTGAGTCGAGTGTGGAAACTAATGAAAAACTGTTTTTT	CASSESSVETNEKLFF
TRBJ2-7	TRBV7-6	few	.	TGTGCCAGCAGCCCTGGGACGGCATACAACGAGCAGTACTTC	CASSPGTAYNEQYF